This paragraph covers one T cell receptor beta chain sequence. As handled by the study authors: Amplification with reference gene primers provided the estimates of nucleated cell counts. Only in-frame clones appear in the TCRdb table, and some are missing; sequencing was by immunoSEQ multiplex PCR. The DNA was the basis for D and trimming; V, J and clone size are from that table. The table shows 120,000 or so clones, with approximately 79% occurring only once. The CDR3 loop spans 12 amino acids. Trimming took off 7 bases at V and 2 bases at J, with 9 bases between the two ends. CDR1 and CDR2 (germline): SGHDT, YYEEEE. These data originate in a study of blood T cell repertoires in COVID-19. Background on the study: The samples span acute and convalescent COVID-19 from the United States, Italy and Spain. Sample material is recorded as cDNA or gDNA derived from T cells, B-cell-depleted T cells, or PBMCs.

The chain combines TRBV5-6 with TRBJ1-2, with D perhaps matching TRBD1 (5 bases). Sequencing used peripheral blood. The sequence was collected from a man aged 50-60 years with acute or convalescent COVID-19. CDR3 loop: CASGDRNYGYTF. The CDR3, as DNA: TGTGCCAGCGGAGACAGAAACTATGGCTACACCTTC. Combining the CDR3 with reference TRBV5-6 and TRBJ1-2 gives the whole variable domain DAGVTQSPTHLIKTRGQQVTLRCSPKSGHDTVSWYQQALGQGPQFIFQYYEEEERQRGNFPDRFSGHQFPNYSSELNVNALLLGDSALYLCASGDRNYGYTFGSGTRLTVV.